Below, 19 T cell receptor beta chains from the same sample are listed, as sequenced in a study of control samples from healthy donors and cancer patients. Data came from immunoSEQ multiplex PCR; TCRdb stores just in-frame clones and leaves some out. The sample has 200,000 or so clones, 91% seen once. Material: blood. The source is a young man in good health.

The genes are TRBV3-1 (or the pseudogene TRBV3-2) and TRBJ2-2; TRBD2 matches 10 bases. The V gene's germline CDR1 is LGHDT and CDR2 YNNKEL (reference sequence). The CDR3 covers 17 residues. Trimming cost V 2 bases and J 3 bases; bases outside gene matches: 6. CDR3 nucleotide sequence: TGTGCCAGCAGCCAAAGTCAACTAGCGGGGTACACCGGGGAGCTGTTTTTT. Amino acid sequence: CASSQSQLAGYTGELFF.

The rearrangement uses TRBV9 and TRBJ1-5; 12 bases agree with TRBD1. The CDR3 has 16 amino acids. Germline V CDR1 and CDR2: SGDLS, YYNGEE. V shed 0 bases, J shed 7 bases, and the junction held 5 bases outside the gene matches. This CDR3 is CASSVEGQGARQPQHF. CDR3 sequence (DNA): TGTGCCAGCAGCGTAGAGGGACAGGGGGCGCGGCAGCCCCAGCATTTT.

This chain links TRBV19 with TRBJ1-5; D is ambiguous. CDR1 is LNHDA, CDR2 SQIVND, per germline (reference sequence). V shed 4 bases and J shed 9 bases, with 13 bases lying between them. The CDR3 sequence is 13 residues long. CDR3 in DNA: TGTGCCAGTAGTAGATCGATGGAGGGGCCCCAGCATTTT. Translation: CASSRSMEGPQHF.

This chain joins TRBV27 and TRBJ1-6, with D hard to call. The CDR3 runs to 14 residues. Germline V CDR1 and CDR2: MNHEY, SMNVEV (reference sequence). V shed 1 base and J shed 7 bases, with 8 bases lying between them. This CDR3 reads CASSLLDGNSPLHF. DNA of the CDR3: TGTGCCAGCAGTTTATTGGACGGGAATTCACCCCTCCACTTT.

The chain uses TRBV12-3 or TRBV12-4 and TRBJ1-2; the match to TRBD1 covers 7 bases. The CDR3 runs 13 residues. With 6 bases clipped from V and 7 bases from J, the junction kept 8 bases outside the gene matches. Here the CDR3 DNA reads TGTGCCAGCAGCCTGGGGGACAGAAGTGGCTACACCTTC. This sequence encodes CASSLGDRSGYTF.

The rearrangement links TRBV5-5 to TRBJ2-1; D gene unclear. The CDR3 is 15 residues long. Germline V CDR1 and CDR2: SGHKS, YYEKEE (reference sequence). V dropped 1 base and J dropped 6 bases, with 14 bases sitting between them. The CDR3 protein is CASSLSPPTPNEQFF. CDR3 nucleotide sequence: TGTGCCAGCAGCTTGTCCCCGCCTACCCCCAATGAGCAGTTCTTC.

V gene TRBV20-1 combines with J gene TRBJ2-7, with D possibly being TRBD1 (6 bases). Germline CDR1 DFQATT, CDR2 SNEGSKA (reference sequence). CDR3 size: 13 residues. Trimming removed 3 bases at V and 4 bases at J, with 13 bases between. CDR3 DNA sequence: TGCAGTGCTAGTGGCCAGGGGAAGTACGAGCAGTACTTC. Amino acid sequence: CSASGQGKYEQYF.

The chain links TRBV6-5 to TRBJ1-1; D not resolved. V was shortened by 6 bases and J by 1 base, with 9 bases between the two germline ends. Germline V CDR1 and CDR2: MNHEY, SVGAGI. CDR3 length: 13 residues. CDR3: CASRVQENTEAFF. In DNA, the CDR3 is TGTGCCAGCAGGGTGCAGGAGAACACTGAAGCTTTCTTT.

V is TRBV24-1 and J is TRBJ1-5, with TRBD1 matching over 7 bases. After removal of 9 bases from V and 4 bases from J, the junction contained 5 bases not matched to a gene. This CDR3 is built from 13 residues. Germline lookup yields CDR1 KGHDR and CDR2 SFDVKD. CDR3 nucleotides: TGTGCCACCGCAGACAGGGTAAATCAGCCCCAGCATTTT. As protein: CATADRVNQPQHF.

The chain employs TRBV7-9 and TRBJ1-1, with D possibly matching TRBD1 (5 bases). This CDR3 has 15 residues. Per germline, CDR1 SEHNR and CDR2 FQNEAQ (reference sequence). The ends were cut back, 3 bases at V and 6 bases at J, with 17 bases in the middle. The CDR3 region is CASSFRGPVSSEAFF. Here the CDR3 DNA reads TGTGCCAGCAGCTTTAGGGGCCCAGTTTCGTCTGAAGCTTTCTTT.

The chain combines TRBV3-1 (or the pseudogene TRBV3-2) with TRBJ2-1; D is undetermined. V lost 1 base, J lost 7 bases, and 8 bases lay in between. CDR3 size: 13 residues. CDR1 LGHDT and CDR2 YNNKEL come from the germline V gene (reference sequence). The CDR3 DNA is TGTGCCAGCAGCCAAGTTAACGGGAATGAGCAGTTCTTC. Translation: CASSQVNGNEQFF.

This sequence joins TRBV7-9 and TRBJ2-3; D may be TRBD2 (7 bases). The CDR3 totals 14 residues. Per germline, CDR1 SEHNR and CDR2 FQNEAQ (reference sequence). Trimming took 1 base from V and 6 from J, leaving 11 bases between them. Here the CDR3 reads CASSLGEGVDTQYF. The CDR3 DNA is TGTGCCAGCAGCTTAGGGGAGGGGGTGGATACGCAGTATTTT.

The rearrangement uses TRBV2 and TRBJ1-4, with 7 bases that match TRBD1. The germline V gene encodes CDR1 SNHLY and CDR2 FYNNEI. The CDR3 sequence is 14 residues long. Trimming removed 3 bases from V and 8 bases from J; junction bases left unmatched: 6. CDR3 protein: CASSDTGDEEKLFF. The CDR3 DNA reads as TGTGCCAGCAGTGACACAGGGGACGAGGAAAAACTGTTTTTT.

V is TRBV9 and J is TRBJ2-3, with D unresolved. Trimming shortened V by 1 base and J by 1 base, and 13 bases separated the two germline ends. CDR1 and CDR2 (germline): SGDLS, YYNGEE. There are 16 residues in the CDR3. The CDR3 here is CASSVYGQERTDTQYF. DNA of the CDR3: TGTGCCAGCAGCGTATACGGTCAGGAACGCACAGATACGCAGTATTTT.

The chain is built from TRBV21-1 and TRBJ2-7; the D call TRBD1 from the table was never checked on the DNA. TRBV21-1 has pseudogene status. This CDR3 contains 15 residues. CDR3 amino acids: CASSWDSRPQDEQYF. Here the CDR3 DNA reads TGTGCCAGCAGCTGGGACAGTAGACCTCAGGACGAGCAGTACTTC.

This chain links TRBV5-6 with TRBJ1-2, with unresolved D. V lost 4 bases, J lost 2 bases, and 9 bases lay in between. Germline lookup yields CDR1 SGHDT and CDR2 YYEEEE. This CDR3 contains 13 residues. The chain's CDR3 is CASSPGPNYGYTF. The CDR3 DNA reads TGTGCCAGCAGCCCCGGCCCGAACTATGGCTACACCTTC.

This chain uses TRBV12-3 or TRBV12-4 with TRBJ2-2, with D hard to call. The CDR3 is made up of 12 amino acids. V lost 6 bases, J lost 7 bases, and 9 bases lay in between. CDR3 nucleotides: TGTGCCAGCAGCCAAAACGGCGGGGAGCTGTTTTTT. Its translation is CASSQNGGELFF.

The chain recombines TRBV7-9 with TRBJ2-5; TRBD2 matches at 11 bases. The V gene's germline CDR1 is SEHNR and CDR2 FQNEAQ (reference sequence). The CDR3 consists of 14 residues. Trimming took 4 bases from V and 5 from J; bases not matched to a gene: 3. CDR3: CASSSSGGRETQYF. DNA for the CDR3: TGTGCCAGCAGCTCTAGCGGGGGGCGGGAGACCCAGTACTTC.

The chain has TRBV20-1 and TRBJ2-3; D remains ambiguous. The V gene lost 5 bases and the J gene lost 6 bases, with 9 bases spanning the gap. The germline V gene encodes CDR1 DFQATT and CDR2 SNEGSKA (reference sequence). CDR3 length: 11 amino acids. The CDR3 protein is CSAPVRDTQYF. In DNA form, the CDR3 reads TGCAGTGCTCCTGTAAGGGATACGCAGTATTTT.